Listed here are 7 T cell receptor beta chains from one sample, sequenced in a study of identical twins. TCRdb used MiXCR to reprocess the 5' RACE reads, holding one entry per CDR3 protein. The sample yields hundreds of thousands of distinct CDR3 sequences, over 20% seen once. The same data also contributed to another study, on T cells expressing NK-cell markers.

Material for sequencing was PBMCs. The source is a woman under 30 in good health.

The chain carries TRBV10-2 and TRBJ2-2, with 11 bases matching TRBD2. Trimming at V came to 3 bases and at J to 5 bases, leaving 8 bases not matched to a gene. The CDR3 loop spans 17 amino acids. CDR1 and CDR2 from the germline V gene are WSHSY and SAAADI. CDR3 loop: CASSDPGLAGRTGELFF. CDR3 sequence (DNA): TGCGCCAGCAGTGACCCTGGACTAGCGGGTAGGACCGGGGAGCTGTTTTTT.

The rearrangement uses TRBV6-5 and TRBJ1-2, with TRBD1 as a possible D gene (5 bases). This CDR3 has 12 amino acids. Germline lookup yields CDR1 MNHEY and CDR2 SVGAGI. Trimming took 2 bases from V and 7 from J, leaving 8 bases between them. The DNA for the CDR3 is TGTGCCAGCAGTTACGGGGGTGGTGGCTACACCTTC. Protein sequence: CASSYGGGGYTF.

The gene calls are TRBV6-2 or TRBV6-3 and TRBJ2-1; D perhaps matches TRBD2 (7 bases). The CDR3 spans 16 residues. Germline CDR1 reads MNHEY; CDR2 reads SVGEGT. Between the trimmed V and J ends, which lost 5 bases and 9 bases, there was a span of 23 bases. In DNA form, the CDR3 reads TGTGCCAGCAGTCTTTTTGGGGGGGCCAGGTTAAGTGAGCAGTTCTTC. Its translation is CASSLFGGARLSEQFF.

This clonotype came up a few times. The chain carries TRBV20-1 and TRBJ1-1; the D gene is possibly TRBD1 (6 bases). The V gene lost 3 bases and the J gene lost 3 bases, with 11 bases spanning the gap. CDR1 DFQATT and CDR2 SNEGSKA come from the germline V gene (reference sequence). The CDR3 runs 13 residues. CDR3 protein: CSASPQGYTEAFF. The CDR3 bases are TGCAGTGCTAGCCCGCAGGGGTACACTGAAGCTTTCTTT.

This clonotype occurred a few times. The chain recombines TRBV10-3 with TRBJ2-3; D is unresolved. CDR3 length: 12 amino acids. Trimming pared 0 bases from V and 5 bases from J, leaving 3 bases between. CDR1 and CDR2 (germline): ENHRY, SYGVKD. The CDR3 loop is CAISESVDTQYF. The CDR3 bases are TGTGCCATCAGTGAGTCGGTAGATACGCAGTATTTT.

This clonotype has only a few counts. The V gene is TRBV10-3, the J gene TRBJ2-5; D unresolved. The CDR3 extends over 13 amino acids. In germline, CDR1 is ENHRY, CDR2 SYGVKD. The V gene lost 6 bases and the J gene lost 5 bases, with 13 bases spanning the gap. Written as DNA, the CDR3 is TGTGCCATCAGGCTCGACCGAGAGGAGACCCAGTACTTC. Translated, it gives CAIRLDREETQYF.

This clonotype was detected only once. The V call is TRBV20-1, the J call TRBJ2-3, with 7 nucleotides matching TRBD1. This CDR3 comprises 15 residues. J was trimmed by 11 bases and V by 0 bases; bases with no gene match: 14. Per the germline V gene, CDR1 is DFQATT and CDR2 is SNEGSKA (reference sequence). The DNA for the CDR3 is TGCAGTGCTAGAGAACAGGGGAGCCTAACCACGGGGCAGTATTTT. Encoded protein: CSAREQGSLTTGQYF.